The 3 T cell receptor beta chains below were found in one sample sequenced in a study of beta chain features in type 1 diabetes. Notes on the study in general: Shortening of TCRB CDR3s, moderate but significant, appeared in all four CD4+ subsets of Type 1 diabetes patients.

Since all of the isolated RNA was reverse transcribed, expressed TCRB transcripts were what got sequenced. Data came from immunoSEQ multiplex PCR; TCRdb stores just in-frame clones and leaves some out. The table has hundreds of thousands of clones, over 13% seen once. Antigens of these TCRs are unknown. Specimen: naive CD4+ T cells from blood. The receptor source for this set is a man between 18 and 35 years old with type 1 diabetes.

This clone was observed a handful of times. The rearrangement joins TRBV10-2 to TRBJ2-5; D is possibly TRBD1 or TRBD2 (5 bases each). The germline gives CDR1 WSHSY, CDR2 SAAADI. The CDR3 sequence is 13 residues long. V dropped 7 bases and J dropped 5 bases, with 14 bases sitting between them. The CDR3, as DNA: TGCGCCAGCACCCGATTCGGGGCGGAGACCCAGTACTTC. It codes for CASTRFGAETQYF.

Only a few counts were recorded for this clone. The rearrangement links TRBV30 to TRBJ1-2; the D is unclear. The germline V gene has CDR1 GTSNPN and CDR2 SVGIG (reference sequence). The CDR3 is 14 residues long. Trimming stripped 3 bases from V and 3 bases from J, with 14 bases between. CDR3 region: CAWRGLGSDYGYTF. The CDR3 DNA reads as TGTGCCTGGAGAGGGTTGGGGTCAGACTATGGCTACACCTTC.

The chain combines TRBV25-1 with TRBJ2-3; TRBD2 might be the D (6 bases). CDR1 and CDR2 (germline): MGHDK, SYGVNS. The CDR3 runs 14 residues. V was cut by 5 bases and J by 1 base, with 10 bases left in between. CDR3 sequence: CASSSPGGTDTQYF. DNA of the CDR3: TGTGCCAGCAGTTCCCCGGGGGGCACAGATACGCAGTATTTT.